This T cell receptor (beta chain) was captured by sequencing in a study of T-cell memory formation after mild COVID-19. Study at large: TCR clusters largely stayed donor specific. General observations from the study: Among clones contracting day 15 to 85, CD4/CD8 was balanced, whereas later expanders leaned CD4+.

It was 5'RACE with constant-segment primers that produced the TCR alpha and TCR beta cDNA libraries, which carried sample barcodes and UMIs. TCRdb independently ran MiXCR on the 5' RACE reads; one entry per CDR3 protein. The table records approximately 240,000 distinct CDR3 sequences, less than 20% of them present only once. A note on this clonotype: The antigen remains undetermined.

The clonotype comes from a man younger than 30 who had mild COVID-19 (a few samples of this study predate the infection). Cell type and time point are not known. The material sequenced was PBMCs or a T cell subset sorted from them (not recorded which).

CDR3 nucleotides: TGTGCCACCAGCAGTATAGACCGCACAGATACGCAGTATTTT. This sequence encodes CATSSIDRTDTQYF. The J gene is TRBJ2-3, the V gene TRBV15, with D unclear. Trimming took off 3 bases at V and 1 base at J, with 8 bases between the two ends. CDR3 length: 14 residues. Germline lookup yields CDR1 LNHNV and CDR2 YYDKDF (reference sequence). Using reference TRBV15 and TRBJ2-3 for the parts outside the CDR3, the full variable domain is DAMVIQNPRYQVTQFGKPVTLSCSQTLNHNVMYWYQQKSSQAPKLLFHYYDKDFNNEADTPDNFQSRRPNTSFCFLDIRSPGLGDTAMYLCATSSIDRTDTQYFGPGTRLTVL.